The 31 T cell receptor beta chains given below trace back to one sample, sequenced in a study of shared clonotypes between healthy human individuals. Generated by immunoSEQ multiplex PCR, the TCRdb table keeps only in-frame clones and is missing some. The data contain more than 2,000,000 clones, more than 80% of them singletons. Source material: naive CD4+ T cells from PBMCs. Subset denoted: CD45RA+ positively selected. These receptors were taken from a man younger than 30 in good health. Some clones in this sample may be carry-over from other donors' samples.

The chain joins TRBV14 to TRBJ1-1; TRBD1 matches at 9 bases. The V and J ends lost 4 bases and 0 bases, in that order; junction bases with no gene match: 15. CDR3 length equals 19 residues. The germline CDR1 and CDR2 sequences are SGHDN and FVKESK. The CDR3 loop reads CASSLVRPGQGLMNTEAFF. CDR3 DNA: TGTGCCAGCAGCCTAGTCAGACCGGGACAGGGACTCATGAACACTGAAGCTTTCTTT.

V gene TRBV6-6 combines with J gene TRBJ1-2; D is perhaps TRBD1 (5 bases). V lost 1 base to trimming and J lost 8 bases, with 14 bases between them. Germline V gene data show CDR1 as MNHNY and CDR2 as SVGAGI (reference sequence). The CDR3 has 14 amino acids. The CDR3 reads CASSYFQGLRGYTF. CDR3 DNA sequence: TGTGCCAGCAGTTACTTTCAGGGTCTCAGGGGCTACACCTTC.

The chain links TRBV5-4 to TRBJ1-1; TRBD1 is a possible D gene (6 bases). This CDR3 has 16 residues. Germline values: CDR1 SGHNT, CDR2 YYREEE (reference sequence). The V end was cut by 6 bases, the J end by 0 bases, with 18 bases between. The CDR3 DNA sequence: TGTGCCAGCACCGACCTAGAGGACAGAATGAACACTGAAGCTTTCTTT. Its protein product is CASTDLEDRMNTEAFF.

The chain couples TRBV7-2 to TRBJ2-1, with 10 bases lining up with TRBD2. Germline CDR1 SGHTA, CDR2 FQGNSA. Trimming at V came to 4 bases and at J to 7 bases, leaving 16 bases not matched to a gene. The CDR3 loop spans 18 amino acids. The CDR3 DNA reads TGTGCCAGCAGCTGGGGGACTAGCGTACCGTCCCCGAAGAATGAGCAGTTCTTC. It codes for CASSWGTSVPSPKNEQFF.

The V call is TRBV6-6, the J call TRBJ1-3, with 8 bases lining up with TRBD1. The CDR3 extends over 15 amino acids. V was clipped by 8 bases and J by 0 bases; unmatched bases: 6. Germline V gene lookup returns CDR1 MNHNY and CDR2 SVGAGI (reference sequence). This CDR3 is CASGDRFLSGNTIYF. In nucleotides, the CDR3 is TGTGCCAGCGGGGACAGGTTCCTCTCTGGAAACACCATATATTTT.

J is TRBJ2-2 and V is TRBV7-6; weak D call: TRBD2 (6 bases). Germline V gives CDR1 SGHVS, CDR2 FNYEAQ. Trimming pared 5 bases from V and 6 bases from J, leaving 16 bases between. The CDR3 length is 15 residues. CDR3 sequence: CASSGGSIGPGELFF. The CDR3, as DNA: TGTGCCAGCAGCGGAGGGTCGATTGGGCCCGGGGAGCTGTTTTTT.

The V call is TRBV5-1, the J call TRBJ2-7, with 8 bases identical to TRBD1. The CDR3 is 15 amino acids. V lost 4 bases to trimming and J lost 2 bases; unmatched junction nucleotides: 8. In germline, CDR1 is SGHRS, CDR2 YFSETQ. The CDR3 DNA sequence: TGCGCCAGCAGCCCGGGACAGGCCCCTACCTACGAGCAGTACTTC. Residues: CASSPGQAPTYEQYF.

The chain links TRBV11-2 to TRBJ2-2; 8 bases match TRBD1. Germline CDR1 is SGHAT and CDR2 is FQNNGV. The ends lost 6 bases at V and 4 bases at J; junction bases unmatched: 10. This CDR3 has 16 amino acids. CDR3 DNA sequence: TGTGCCAGCAGGGGGACCGGGACAGGTTCCACCGGGGAGCTGTTTTTT. Its protein is CASRGTGTGSTGELFF. The whole variable domain, filled in from reference TRBV11-2 and TRBJ2-2, reads EAGVAQSPRYKIIEKRQSVAFWCNPISGHATLYWYQQILGQGPKLLIQFQNNGVVDDSQLPKDRFSAERLKGVDSTLKIQPAKLEDSAVYLCASRGTGTGSTGELFFGEGSRLTVL.

The chain couples TRBV18 to TRBJ1-3, with 7 bases lining up with TRBD1. The CDR3 runs to 14 residues. The germline CDR1 and CDR2 sequences are KGHSH and LQKENI. Germline trimming cut 3 bases from V and 8 bases from J; bases unmatched to any gene: 7. CDR3 sequence (DNA): TGTGCCAGCTCACCTAGACAGGGTCGCGACACCATATATTTT. The encoded protein is CASSPRQGRDTIYF.

The J gene is TRBJ1-2, the V gene TRBV18; D remains ambiguous. This CDR3 is built from 14 residues. Germline CDR1 KGHSH, CDR2 LQKENI. V was shortened by 1 base and J by 8 bases, with 14 bases between the two germline ends. The CDR3 sequence is CASSPLGVPGGYTF. The CDR3 DNA reads TGTGCCAGCTCACCACTCGGGGTCCCCGGGGGCTACACCTTC.

The chain links TRBV10-3 to TRBJ2-7; unclear D gene. The CDR3 is 12 residues long. V dropped 5 bases and J dropped 2 bases, with 7 bases sitting between them. From germline, CDR1 is ENHRY and CDR2 SYGVKD. DNA of the CDR3: TGTGCCATCAGTCCCGCAGCCTACGAGCAGTACTTC. Translation gives CAISPAAYEQYF.

The chain links TRBV7-9 to TRBJ2-7; no clear D gene. Germline CDR1 and CDR2: SEHNR and FQNEAQ (reference sequence). V lost 1 base, J lost 5 bases, and 9 bases lay in between. The CDR3 loop spans 13 amino acids. CDR3 protein: CASSLGAWNEQYF. CDR3 DNA sequence: TGTGCCAGCAGCTTAGGCGCATGGAACGAGCAGTACTTC.

The chain carries TRBV5-1 and TRBJ2-3; TRBD2 matches 10 bases. Germline CDR1 SGHRS, CDR2 YFSETQ. V shed 3 bases and J 0 bases; nucleotides not matched to a gene: 4. CDR3 size: 16 residues. The CDR3 here is CASSSTLAGSTDTQYF. The CDR3 DNA sequence: TGCGCCAGCAGCTCAACACTAGCGGGGAGCACAGATACGCAGTATTTT.

A remark on this clone: The identical CDR3 is also encoded by other nucleotide sequences in the sample. The V call is TRBV7-2, the J call TRBJ2-5, with D perhaps TRBD1 or TRBD2 (5 bases each). Trimming removed 1 base from V and 5 bases from J, with 8 bases in between. CDR1 and CDR2 (germline): SGHTA, FQGNSA. This CDR3 has 13 amino acids. The CDR3, as DNA: TGTGCCAGCAGCTTAGGGGGACGGGAGACCCAGTACTTC. Residues: CASSLGGRETQYF. The entire variable domain, with the rest obtained from reference TRBV7-2 and TRBJ2-5, is as follows: GAGVSQSPSNKVTEKGKDVELRCDPISGHTALYWYRQSLGQGLEFLIYFQGNSAPDKSGLPSDRFSAERTGGSVSTLTIQRTQQEDSAVYLCASSLGGRETQYFGPGTRLLVL.

This clone appeared a single time. The CDR3 protein is CASSLAPSPEEQYF. Here the CDR3 DNA reads TGTGCCAGCAGCTTAGCTCCCTCCCCTGAGGAGCAGTACTTC. This chain joins TRBV7-2 and TRBJ2-7; D unresolved. CDR1 SGHTA and CDR2 FQGNSA come from the germline V gene. V dropped 0 bases and J dropped 7 bases, with 13 bases sitting between them. The CDR3 is 14 residues long.

The chain carries TRBV18 and TRBJ2-6; D may be TRBD1 (5 bases). Germline V gene data show CDR1 as KGHSH and CDR2 as LQKENI. This CDR3 region has 17 residues. With 0 bases removed from V and 2 bases from J, the gap between germline ends came to 11 bases. DNA of the CDR3: TGTGCCAGCTCACCACCGAGTTTAGGGGCTGGGGCCAACGTCCTGACTTTC. It is translated as CASSPPSLGAGANVLTF.

The V call is TRBV5-1, the J call TRBJ2-7; D gene uncertain. The CDR3 spans 13 residues. Germline CDR1 SGHRS, CDR2 YFSETQ. V dropped 1 base and J dropped 6 bases, with 11 bases sitting between them. The CDR3 loop reads CASSLTDLAEQYF. In nucleotides, the CDR3 is TGCGCCAGCAGCTTGACGGACCTGGCCGAGCAGTACTTC.

This chain joins TRBV9 and TRBJ2-2; 9 nucleotides match TRBD2. The CDR3 totals 16 residues. V lost 0 bases, J lost 4 bases, and 4 bases stayed unmatched. Germline CDR1 reads SGDLS; CDR2 reads YYNGEE. CDR3 protein: CASSVGAGGGTGELFF. CDR3 nucleotides: TGTGCCAGCAGCGTAGGCGCGGGAGGGGGCACCGGGGAGCTGTTTTTT.

The V and J genes are TRBV27 and TRBJ2-5; 7 bases line up with TRBD1. This CDR3 has 16 residues. Germline CDR1 and CDR2: MNHEY and SMNVEV (reference sequence). Trimming at V came to 3 bases and at J to 5 bases, leaving 12 bases not matched to a gene. CDR3 sequence reads: CASSLDRLSRKETQYF. The CDR3 DNA follows: TGTGCCAGCAGTTTGGACAGGCTATCAAGAAAGGAGACCCAGTACTTC.

The chain carries TRBV2 and TRBJ2-3; the match to TRBD2 covers 16 bases. Germline CDR1 is SNHLY and CDR2 is FYNNEI. The trim removed 4 bases at V and 4 bases at J, leaving 5 bases unmatched. CDR3 length equals 17 residues. CDR3 DNA: TGTGCCAGCAGTGTCGGGACTAGCGGGAGGGCGGCAGATACGCAGTATTTT. Protein product: CASSVGTSGRAADTQYF.

V gene TRBV18 combines with J gene TRBJ2-1, with D tentatively TRBD1 (6 bases). Germline V gives CDR1 KGHSH, CDR2 LQKENI. The CDR3 length is 16 residues. The V end lost 4 bases, the J end lost 7 bases, and 20 bases lay between the germline ends. The CDR3, as DNA: TGTGCCAGCTCACGCTACAGGGTTGCGAGTCGGAATGAGCAGTTCTTC. Translated, it gives CASSRYRVASRNEQFF.

The genes are TRBV7-8 and TRBJ2-1, with 12 bases that match TRBD2. The CDR3 has 17 residues. Germline-derived CDR1 and CDR2 are SGHVS and FQNEAQ. J lost 8 bases, V lost 4 bases, and 12 bases had no gene match. This chain's CDR3 is CASSSSGLAGFWYEQFF. Here the CDR3 DNA reads TGTGCCAGCAGCTCATCCGGACTAGCGGGATTCTGGTATGAGCAGTTCTTC.

The chain has TRBV7-8 and TRBJ2-7; D remains unclear. Trimming took 4 bases from V and 2 from J, leaving 15 bases between them. CDR3 length equals 15 residues. Germline V lookup: CDR1 SGHVS, CDR2 FQNEAQ. The CDR3 spells CASSSSGVYPYEQYF. The CDR3 region has the DNA TGTGCCAGCAGCTCCTCCGGAGTCTACCCCTACGAGCAGTACTTC.

J is TRBJ2-5 and V is TRBV5-1, with 11 nucleotides matching TRBD2. The V and J ends lost 3 bases and 5 bases, in that order; junction bases with no gene match: 6. The germline V gene encodes CDR1 SGHRS and CDR2 YFSETQ. The CDR3 spans 15 residues. The CDR3 nucleotides are TGCGCCAGCAGCTGGGGACTAGCGGATTCCGAGACCCAGTACTTC. Translated: CASSWGLADSETQYF.

The rearrangement uses TRBV27 and TRBJ2-7; a possible D gene is TRBD1 (8 bases). V was trimmed by 4 bases and J by 2 bases, leaving 18 bases between them. Germline lookup yields CDR1 MNHEY and CDR2 SMNVEV (reference sequence). CDR3 length: 16 amino acids. In DNA form, the CDR3 reads TGTGCCAGCAGTTCGCGACGAACAGGGGGGGCCTACGAGCAGTACTTC. Its protein is CASSSRRTGGAYEQYF.

The V call is TRBV30, the J call TRBJ2-1; weak D call: TRBD2 (5 bases). This CDR3 region has 15 residues. V was clipped by 3 bases and J by 10 bases, with 22 bases between them. Germline CDR1 is GTSNPN and CDR2 is SVGIG (reference sequence). Here the CDR3 reads CAWSGESLQLWEQFF. The CDR3 bases are TGTGCCTGGAGCGGGGAGAGTCTACAATTGTGGGAGCAGTTCTTC.

V usage is TRBV7-8 and J usage is TRBJ2-1; TRBD2 matches at 11 bases. The CDR3 length is 17 residues. CDR1 and CDR2 from the germline V gene are SGHVS and FQNEAQ. Germline trimming cut 5 bases from V and 9 bases from J; bases unmatched to any gene: 15. The CDR3 here is CASSPGRLAGTLSEQFF. The CDR3 nucleotides read TGTGCCAGCAGCCCCGGACGACTAGCGGGAACCCTCTCTGAGCAGTTCTTC.

This chain joins TRBV7-2 and TRBJ1-5; D may be TRBD1 (6 bases). The V gene lost 5 bases and the J gene lost 1 base, with 15 bases spanning the gap. CDR1 and CDR2 from the germline V gene are SGHTA and FQGNSA. CDR3 length equals 16 residues. CDR3 nucleotides: TGTGCCAGCAGCAGCGGGAAGGGGGGGAGCAATCAGCCCCAGCATTTT. It yields the protein CASSSGKGGSNQPQHF.

The J gene is TRBJ2-1, the V gene TRBV27; 15 nucleotides match TRBD2. V trimming: 2 bases; J trimming: 16 bases; junction bases outside the gene matches: 9. The CDR3 contains 15 residues. The germline V gene encodes CDR1 MNHEY and CDR2 SMNVEV (reference sequence). The CDR3 sequence is CASSLRVGTSGRSFF. The CDR3 DNA follows: TGTGCCAGCAGTTTAAGAGTTGGGACTAGCGGGAGGTCATTCTTC.

The chain combines TRBV5-4 with TRBJ2-7; no definite D call. The V and J ends lost 5 bases and 1 base respectively, with 16 bases between them. Germline CDR1 SGHNT, CDR2 YYREEE (reference sequence). CDR3 length equals 15 residues. The CDR3 DNA follows: TGTGCCAGCAGAGCCGACGTATTGCCGTCCTACGAGCAGTACTTC. It encodes CASRADVLPSYEQYF.

CDR3: CASSRLYSGAGSYNEQFF. In DNA form, the CDR3 reads TGTGCCAGCAGCCGCCTTTATAGCGGGGCAGGGTCCTACAATGAGCAGTTCTTC. The chain uses TRBV4-2 and TRBJ2-1; TRBD2 agrees at 8 bases. Germline CDR1 reads LGHNA; CDR2 reads YNFKEQ. V lost 4 bases and J lost 1; bases outside the gene matches: 12. CDR3 size: 18 residues.